These T cell receptor beta chains were read from a single sample in a study of blood T cell repertoires in COVID-19. Sequenced by immunoSEQ multiplex PCR; TCRdb stores in-frame clones only, minus some. The data contain roughly 200,000 clones, approximately 80% of them singletons. Material for sequencing was peripheral blood. All receptors derive from a woman older than 75 with COVID-19, enrolled during active disease. CDR3s include the opening cysteine and the closing phenylalanine or tryptophan. The D gene is left open where the match is weak. For some rows the clone size is stated as once, few or many, or as a class when expanded; others skip it.

TGTGCCATCTCTCCCGGGACCCGGGGGGACGGGGAGCTGTTTTTT CAISPGTRGDGELFF TRBD2 TRBJ2-2 15 TRBV10-3 NA
TGTGCCAGCAGCCCCCGGGACAGGGCATATCATGGCTACACCTTC CASSPRDRAYHGYTF TRBD1 TRBJ1-2 15 TRBV9 NA
TGTGCCAGTACCTCAACGGCAGGGGCCACTGAAGCTTTCTTT CASTSTAGATEAFF NA TRBJ1-1 14 TRBV19 NA
TGCGCCAGCAGAGGCGGGGGGGCCCGAGATACGCAGTATTTT CASRGGGARDTQYF TRBD2 TRBJ2-3 14 TRBV5-1 NA
TGTGCCAGCAGCCCAGGGATGAACACTGAAGCTTTCTTT CASSPGMNTEAFF NA TRBJ1-1 13 TRBV7-9 NA
TGTGCCAGCAGTGCCTTGAACAGGCCCCGACAAAATCAGCCCCAGCATTTT CASSALNRPRQNQPQHF NA TRBJ1-5 17 TRBV6-1 once
TGTGCCAGCAGCGTGACTAGCGGGTACCAAGAGACCCAGTACTTC CASSVTSGYQETQYF TRBD2 TRBJ2-5 15 TRBV9 NA
TGTGCCAGCAGCCAAGTCGGAGTGAACACTGAAGCTTTCTTT CASSQVGVNTEAFF NA TRBJ1-1 14 TRBV3-1/TRBV3-2 once
TGTGCCAGCAGCAAGGGACAGGGCTATGGCTACACCTTC CASSKGQGYGYTF NA TRBJ1-2 13 TRBV21-1 NA
TGTGCCAGCAGGTGGGGGACAGGGGACTATGGCTACACCTTC CASRWGTGDYGYTF TRBD1 TRBJ1-2 14 TRBV7-9 NA
TGTGCCAGCAGCGGGGCCCAGGGGTACACTGAAGCTTTCTTT CASSGAQGYTEAFF NA TRBJ1-1 14 TRBV28 NA
TGTGCCAGCAGCCTTAGACAGGGGGCAGGAAGTGAAAAACTGTTTTTT CASSLRQGAGSEKLFF TRBD1 TRBJ1-4 16 TRBV5-4 NA
TGTGCCAGCAGTTTATCCGGGTTAGGCCAGCCCCAGCATTTT CASSLSGLGQPQHF NA TRBJ1-5 14 TRBV28 NA
TGTGCCACCAGCAGAGACGACTGGGAAAAGCGGAAAGAGACCCAGTACTTC CATSRDDWEKRKETQYF NA TRBJ2-5 17 TRBV15 NA
TGTGCCAGCTCACCATGGCAGGGGATGGATCAGCCCCAGCATTTT CASSPWQGMDQPQHF NA TRBJ1-5 15 TRBV18 NA
TGTGCCAGCGGCCTGCGGGGGGACAATCAGCCCCAGCATTTT CASGLRGDNQPQHF NA TRBJ1-5 14 TRBV6-2/TRBV6-3 NA
TGTGCCAGCACTCCCCGGTCGGATTCACCCCTCCACTTT CASTPRSDSPLHF NA TRBJ1-6 13 TRBV28 NA
TGTGCCAGCAGCTTATTTCTGCGACAGGGGATGGGACCGGACACTGAAGCTTTCTTT CASSLFLRQGMGPDTEAFF TRBD1 TRBJ1-1 19 TRBV7-8 NA
TGTGCCAGCAGGACACAGGGCCTCGCCGACACTGAAGCTTTCTTT CASRTQGLADTEAFF NA TRBJ1-1 15 TRBV2 NA
TGTGCTAGTGGACCCGGGACAGGGAACACCGGGGAGCTGTTTTTT CASGPGTGNTGELFF TRBD1 TRBJ2-2 15 TRBV12-5 NA
TGTGCCAGCAGCTTGGTGACGGGAGAGACCCAGTACTTC CASSLVTGETQYF NA TRBJ2-5 13 TRBV5-4 NA
TGTGCCACCAGCAGAGACGGGAGCCAGCCCCAGCATTTT CATSRDGSQPQHF NA TRBJ1-5 13 TRBV15 NA
TGTGCCGCTGGAGAGGGACAGGGTCTCTATGGCTACACCTTC CAAGEGQGLYGYTF TRBD1 TRBJ1-2 14 TRBV2 NA
TGTGCCAGTAGTATGACTCGGGTCAACTATGGCTACACCTTC CASSMTRVNYGYTF NA TRBJ1-2 14 TRBV19 NA
TGTGCCAGCAGCTCCCGGGACAGGGGGTACGAGCAGTACTTC CASSSRDRGYEQYF TRBD1 TRBJ2-7 14 TRBV5-6 NA
TGCGCCAGCAGCTGGGACACCAATAATCAGCAGTACTTC CASSWDTNNQQYF NA TRBJ2-7 13 TRBV5-1 NA
TGCAGCGTTCGGGGGGACTCCTACAATGAGCAGTTCTTC CSVRGDSYNEQFF TRBD2 TRBJ2-1 13 TRBV29-1 once
TGCGCCAGCAGCTTGGGAGGGCTGGGTGAAGCTTTCTTT CASSLGGLGEAFF NA TRBJ1-1 13 TRBV5-1 NA
TGTGCCAGCAGCTTAAGTCGACAGGGAGGAAATGAGCAGTTCTTC CASSLSRQGGNEQFF NA TRBJ2-1 15 TRBV7-9 NA
TGTGCCAGCAGTGCCGGACTAGCGGGAGGGGCAGATACGCAGTATTTT CASSAGLAGGADTQYF TRBD2 TRBJ2-3 16 TRBV27 NA
TGTGCCAGTAGTATCGACAGGGTCTATGGCTACACCTTC CASSIDRVYGYTF TRBD1 TRBJ1-2 13 TRBV19 NA